The clone carrying this T cell receptor (beta chain) appeared a few times. Antigen: not known. Healthy Caucasians supplied all donations. This specimen comes from a study of identical twins. Overall study results and limits: Some out-of-frame alpha sequences were shared by twins, and these showed excess low generation probability.

TCRdb called the 5' RACE reads again in MiXCR, with one record for every CDR3 protein. This sample has 210,000 or so distinct CDR3 sequences, with approximately 15% found just once. The sample was also reused in another study, on T cells expressing NK-cell markers. That source notes: Eight donors were sequenced, of whom seven were HCMV-seropositive, while the remaining one was HCMV-seronegative. Only alpha-beta TCR T cells were sorted in several experiments, using an anti-gamma-delta TCR antibody.

The clonotype comes from a woman younger than 30 in good health. What was sequenced was CD8+ T cells sorted from blood.

The CDR3 spells CASNARGTSGIWQYF. DNA for the CDR3: TGTGCCAGCAACGCGAGGGGGACTAGCGGTATATGGCAGTACTTC. The V and J genes are TRBV2 and TRBJ2-7; 11 bases are shared with TRBD2. The CDR3 is made up of 15 amino acids. The ends lost 7 bases at V and 9 bases at J; junction bases unmatched: 14. Per germline, CDR1 SNHLY and CDR2 FYNNEI.